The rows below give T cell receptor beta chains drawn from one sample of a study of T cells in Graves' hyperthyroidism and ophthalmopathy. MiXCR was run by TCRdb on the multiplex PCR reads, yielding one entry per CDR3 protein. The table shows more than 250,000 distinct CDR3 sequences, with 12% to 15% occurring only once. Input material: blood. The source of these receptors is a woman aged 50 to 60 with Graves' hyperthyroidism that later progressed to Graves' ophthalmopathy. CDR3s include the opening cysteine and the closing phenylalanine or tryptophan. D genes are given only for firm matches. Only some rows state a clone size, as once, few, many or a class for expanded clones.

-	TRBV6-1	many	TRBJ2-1	TGTGCCAGCAGTGTCAATGAGCAGTTCTTC	CASSVNEQFF
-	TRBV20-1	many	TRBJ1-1	TGCAGTGCTACTCCGGGGCACCCCACTGAAGCTTTCTTT	CSATPGHPTEAFF
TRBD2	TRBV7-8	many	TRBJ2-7	TGTGCCAGCAGGGACAGGAGACTAGCGGGAGGTTCCTACGAGCAGTACTTC	CASRDRRLAGGSYEQYF
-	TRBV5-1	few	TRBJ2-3	TGCGCCAGCAGCCGATCTACAGGCGCAGATACGCAGTATTTT	CASSRSTGADTQYF
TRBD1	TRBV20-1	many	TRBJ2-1	TGCAGTGCCTGCGAAGGACAGGGACCGTCCTACAATGAGCAGTTCTTC	CSACEGQGPSYNEQFF
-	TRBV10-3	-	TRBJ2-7	TGTGCCATCAGTGAGCCGAGGTATGAAGGGGACTCCTACGAGCAGTACTTC	CAISEPRYEGDSYEQYF
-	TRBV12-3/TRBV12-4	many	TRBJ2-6	TGTGCCAGCAGTTTGAGGGGGGCCAACGTCCTGACTTTC	CASSLRGANVLTF
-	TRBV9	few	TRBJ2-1	TGTGCCAGCAGCTCTCGGGACTCAAGCTCCTACAATGAGCAGTTCTTC	CASSSRDSSSYNEQFF
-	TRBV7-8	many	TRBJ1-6	TGTGCCAGCAGCTTCACTAGGTCGCCTTCTATCCCCCTCCACTTT	CASSFTRSPSIPLHF
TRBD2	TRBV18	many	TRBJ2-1	TGTGCCAGCTCAACTAGCGGCGACAATGAGCAGTTCTTC	CASSTSGDNEQFF
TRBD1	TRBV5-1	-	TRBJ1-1	TGCGCCAGCAGCCCAACAGGGGTGGGTACTGAAGCTTTCTTT	CASSPTGVGTEAFF
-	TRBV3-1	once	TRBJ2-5	TGTGCCAGCAGCCAAGATTCTGGTGTGGCGAGACCCCAGTACTTC	CASSQDSGVARPQYF
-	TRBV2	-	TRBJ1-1	TGTGCCAGCGCGGGTCCTGAAGCTTTCTTT	CASAGPEAFF
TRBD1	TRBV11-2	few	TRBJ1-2	TGTGCCAGCAGCTTAGAGACAGGGTACGGCTACACCTTC	CASSLETGYGYTF
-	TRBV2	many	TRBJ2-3	TGTGCCAGCAGGGAGTACCGGGGAGCAGATACGCAGTATTTT	CASREYRGADTQYF
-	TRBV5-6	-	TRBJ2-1	TGTGCCAGCAGCTTGAGTACAGGGAGGGCGTTCTTC	CASSLSTGRAFF
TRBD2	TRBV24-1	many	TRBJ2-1	TGTGCCACCAGTGATTTAAAGCGGGAGGGCCTCGATGAGCAGTTCTTC	CATSDLKREGLDEQFF
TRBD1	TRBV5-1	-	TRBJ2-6	TGCGCCAGCAGCTTGGGGACAGGGGGCTCTGGGGCCAACGTCCTGACTTTC	CASSLGTGGSGANVLTF
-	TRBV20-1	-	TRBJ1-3	TGCAGTGCTAGAGATTCTAGGGCGGGAGGAGTAGGAAACACCATATATTTT	CSARDSRAGGVGNTIYF
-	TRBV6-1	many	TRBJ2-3	TGTGCCAGCAGACTATCCACGGCAGGGGGCACAGATACGCAGTATTTT	CASRLSTAGGTDTQYF
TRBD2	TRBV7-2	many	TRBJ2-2	TGTGCCAGCAGCTTATGGGAATATACTAGCGGAGCGAACACCGGGGAGCTGTTTTTT	CASSLWEYTSGANTGELFF
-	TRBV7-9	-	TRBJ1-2	TGTGCCACCTCGACTCCACACCTCTATGGCTACACCTTC	CATSTPHLYGYTF
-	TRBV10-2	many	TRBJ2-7	TGCGCCAGCAGGCTAGCGACCTTCTACGAGCAGTACTTC	CASRLATFYEQYF
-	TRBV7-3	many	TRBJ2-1	TGTGCCAGCAGCTCCTCCGACTCCTACAATGAGCAGTTCTTC	CASSSSDSYNEQFF
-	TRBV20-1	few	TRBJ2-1	TGCAGTGCTCTGCGGGACCCTTACAATGAGCAGTTCTTC	CSALRDPYNEQFF
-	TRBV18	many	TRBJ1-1	TGTGCCAGCTCACATCCTCGGCGGGTGACTGAAGCTTTCTTT	CASSHPRRVTEAFF
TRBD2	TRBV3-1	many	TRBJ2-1	TGTGCCAGCAGCCAATTACCTAGCGGCGCCTCCTACAATGAGCAGTTCTTC	CASSQLPSGASYNEQFF
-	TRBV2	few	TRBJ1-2	TGTGCCAGCTGGGAAGTGGGGGATAGGGGCTACACCTTC	CASWEVGDRGYTF
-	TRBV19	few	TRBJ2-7	TGTGCCAGTAGTGGTGGTGAAGCTGGGACCCTTTACGAGCAGTACTTC	CASSGGEAGTLYEQYF
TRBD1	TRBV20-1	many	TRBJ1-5	TGCAGTGCTTCCGGACAGGTTACTAGCAATCAGCCCCAGCATTTT	CSASGQVTSNQPQHF